This TCR beta chain was captured by sequencing in a study of blood T cell repertoires in COVID-19. Study summary: The samples span acute and convalescent COVID-19 from the United States, Italy and Spain. PBMCs, B-cell-depleted T cells, or T cells were the source of the cDNA or gDNA that made up the material.

Germline V gives CDR1 MNHEY, CDR2 SVGAGI. The CDR3 runs to 14 residues. V lost 7 bases and J lost 1, with 13 bases in between. In the original workflow: Amplifying reference gene primers gave estimates of nucleated cell counts. This table comes from immunoSEQ multiplex PCR, and its TCRdb copy is limited to in-frame clones, with some not included. For V, J and clone size, that table is used; D and trimming come from the DNA. The data show 130,000 or so clones, 84% seen once. This TCR was sampled from a man in his thirties or forties with COVID-19, enrolled during active disease. Sequencing was performed on peripheral blood. The chain uses TRBV6-5 and TRBJ1-2; a weak D match, TRBD1 (5 bases). CDR3 loop: CASTPRGLNYGYTF. In nucleotides, the CDR3 is TGTGCCAGCACCCCGCGGGGCCTTAACTATGGCTACACCTTC.